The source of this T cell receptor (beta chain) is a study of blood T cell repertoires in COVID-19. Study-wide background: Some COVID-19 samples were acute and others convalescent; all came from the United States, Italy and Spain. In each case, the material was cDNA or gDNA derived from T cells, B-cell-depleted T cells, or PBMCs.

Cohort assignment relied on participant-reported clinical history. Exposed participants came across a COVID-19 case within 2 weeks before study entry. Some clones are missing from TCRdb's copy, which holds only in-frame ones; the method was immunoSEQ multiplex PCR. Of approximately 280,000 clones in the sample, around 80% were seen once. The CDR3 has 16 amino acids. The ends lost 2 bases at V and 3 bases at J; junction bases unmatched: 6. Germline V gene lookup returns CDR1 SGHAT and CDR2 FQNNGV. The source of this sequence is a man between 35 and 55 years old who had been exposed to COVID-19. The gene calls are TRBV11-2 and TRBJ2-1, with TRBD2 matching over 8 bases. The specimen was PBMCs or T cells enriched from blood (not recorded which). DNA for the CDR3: TGTGCCAGCAGCTTAAGCGGGAGAGGCTTCTACAATGAGCAGTTCTTC. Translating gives CASSLSGRGFYNEQFF.